The clone carrying this T cell receptor (beta chain) was seen many times. The antigen is not known. This record belongs to a study of beta chain features in type 1 diabetes. Germline assignment: CDR1 SEHNR and CDR2 FQNEAQ (reference sequence). This CDR3 contains 16 residues. Trimming left V 1 base short and J 2 bases short, with 9 bases between. The study reverse transcribed the entire isolated RNA, so it sequenced expressed TCRB transcripts. Clones were sequenced by immunoSEQ multiplex PCR, and TCRdb holds only the in-frame ones, with some missing. This repertoire shows approximately 150,000 clones, under 11% found once; its top ten account for roughly 1.4%. Sampling consisted of one heparinised blood draw per donor, averaging about 116 mL. General study results and limits: Naive, central memory and Treg TCRB repertoires seemed to resemble each other more closely in patients than they did in healthy donors.

This TCR was recovered from a man between 18 and 29 years old in good health. This chain connects TRBV7-9 to TRBJ2-6; D not certain. Sequenced input: naive CD4+ T cells from blood. The CDR3 DNA reads as TGTGCCAGCAGCTTAGTTCGCCGAGCTGGGGCCAACGTCCTGACTTTC. Protein product: CASSLVRRAGANVLTF.